The T cell receptor delta chain described here comes from a study of γδ T cells in repeated Plasmodium falciparum infection. This clone has at least ten counts. Since a much larger clone is just one base distant, this may be a read error. The sample contains more than one DNA sequence encoding this CDR3. The CDR3 consists of 19 residues. Trimming removed 3 bases from V and 4 bases from J, with 27 bases in between. Germline loops: CDR1 TSWWSYY, CDR2 QGS. With CATT, TCRdb re-called clones from the multiplex PCR reads. Of 75,000 to 100,000 delta-chain clones in the sample, 1.4% were seen once. Flow sorting of PBMC yielded separate Vgamma9/Vdelta2+ and Vdelta2-negative gammadelta T cell populations for bulk repertoire analysis.

This clonotype originated in a pool of human donors (malaria-infected and uninfected, not separated). This chain links TRDV1 with TRDJ1, with D unclear. TCRdb carries no J gene annotation; the J gene was assigned here by matching the DNA with germline. Sequenced: gamma-delta T cells from blood. The CDR3 loop reads CALGDAIQAGPIPYDKLIF. The CDR3 nucleotides read TGTGCTCTTGGGGACGCTATCCAAGCTGGTCCGATTCCGTACGATAAACTCATCTTT.